This entry lists 30 T cell receptor beta chains sequenced from one sample in a study of cytomegalovirus exposure and HLA in healthy donors (dated by TCRdb to about 2017). Library creation used the immunoSEQ multiplex PCR assay. For the multiplex PCR, a mixture combining 60 forward primers for TCR Vbeta segments and 13 reverse primers for TCR Jbeta segments was used. TCRdb provides this immuneACCESS table in a form limited to in-frame rearrangements. Some clones are lacking; in checked studies, under half of them reflect an unresolved V gene, and why the rest are absent is not known. The sample records some 150,000 clones, around 86% of which are singletons. The top ten clones comprise roughly 2.9% of the sample. What was sequenced was PBMCs. All receptors come from a woman aged 25 to 39 in good health and CMV-seronegative.

V and J are TRBV7-8 and TRBJ2-2, with 10 bases identical to TRBD2. J lost 3 bases, V lost 1 base, and 5 bases had no gene match. Germline V gene data show CDR1 as SGHVS and CDR2 as FQNEAQ. The CDR3 consists of 17 residues. The CDR3 loop is CASSLEGLATHTGELFF. Here the CDR3 DNA reads TGTGCCAGCAGCTTAGAGGGACTAGCGACCCACACCGGGGAGCTGTTTTTT.

V gene TRBV5-4 combines with J gene TRBJ2-2, with a weak D call TRBD2 (6 bases). Germline CDR1 reads SGHNT; CDR2 reads YYREEE (reference sequence). V shed 9 bases and J shed 0 bases, with 12 bases lying between them. This CDR3 spans 14 amino acids. CDR3 sequence reads: CATFSGTNTGELFF. DNA of the CDR3: TGTGCCACCTTTAGCGGAACGAACACCGGGGAGCTGTTTTTT.

This chain connects TRBV7-2 to TRBJ2-7; 14 bases line up with TRBD2. This CDR3 contains 15 residues. Germline V gene lookup returns CDR1 SGHTA and CDR2 FQGNSA. Losses at the gene ends were 5 bases for V and 5 bases for J; bases not matched to a gene: 5. CDR3 nucleotides: TGTGCCAGCAGCCCTATGGGACTAGCGGGAGACGAGCAGTACTTC. It specifies CASSPMGLAGDEQYF. The full variable domain, with the rest looked up from reference TRBV7-2 and TRBJ2-7, is GAGVSQSPSNKVTEKGKDVELRCDPISGHTALYWYRQSLGQGLEFLIYFQGNSAPDKSGLPSDRFSAERTGGSVSTLTIQRTQQEDSAVYLCASSPMGLAGDEQYFGPGTRLTVT.

The chain combines TRBV4-2 with TRBJ2-7, with a possible D match to TRBD2 (6 bases). This CDR3 region has 15 residues. Trimming took off 3 bases at V and 5 bases at J, with 17 bases between the two ends. Germline assignment: CDR1 LGHNA and CDR2 YNFKEQ. CDR3 bases: TGTGCCAGCAGCCAGGGGGGTGGGGAGCCCCACGAGCAGTACTTC. Amino acid sequence: CASSQGGGEPHEQYF.

The rearrangement joins TRBV2 to TRBJ1-4; TRBD1 agrees at 7 bases. There are 13 residues in the CDR3. Germline V lookup: CDR1 SNHLY, CDR2 FYNNEI. V lost 8 bases to trimming and J lost 8 bases; unmatched junction nucleotides: 8. This CDR3 is CASRTGVGEKLFF. CDR3 nucleotides: TGTGCCAGCCGTACAGGGGTGGGCGAAAAACTGTTTTTT.

The chain combines TRBV25-1 with TRBJ1-4; weak D call: TRBD1 (5 bases). CDR3 length: 15 amino acids. Per the germline V gene, CDR1 is MGHDK and CDR2 is SYGVNS. Trimming cost V 1 base and J 8 bases, with 14 bases left between them. CDR3 in DNA: TGTGCCAGCAGTGAATCTAAGGGGCGCCGGGAAAAACTGTTTTTT. Translation gives CASSESKGRREKLFF.

This chain joins TRBV4-1 and TRBJ2-7, with TRBD1 as a possible D gene (6 bases). CDR1 and CDR2 from the germline V gene are MGHRA and YSYEKL. V was shortened by 0 bases and J by 0 bases, with 12 bases between the two germline ends. The CDR3 loop spans 16 amino acids. The CDR3 loop is CASSQDWSRGSYEQYF. DNA for the CDR3: TGCGCCAGCAGCCAAGATTGGTCCAGGGGCTCCTACGAGCAGTACTTC.

The rearrangement links TRBV30 to TRBJ1-4, with D maybe TRBD1 (6 bases). Germline V CDR1 and CDR2: GTSNPN, SVGIG (reference sequence). V was clipped by 1 base and J by 8 bases, with 14 bases between them. CDR3 length: 14 residues. The CDR3 loop reads CAWSGSLRGEKLFF. The CDR3 bases are TGTGCCTGGAGTGGGTCTCTGAGGGGGGAAAAACTGTTTTTT.

This clone occurred once. This chain links TRBV18 with TRBJ1-1; 8 bases line up with TRBD1. After removal of 6 bases from V and 1 base from J, the junction contained 7 bases not matched to a gene. CDR3 size: 15 residues. CDR1 and CDR2 from the germline V gene are KGHSH and LQKENI. The CDR3: CASSVQGGKNTEAFF. CDR3 sequence (DNA): TGTGCCAGCTCGGTACAGGGGGGGAAGAACACTGAAGCTTTCTTT.

The J gene is TRBJ2-3, the V gene TRBV5-1, with D possibly matching TRBD1 (5 bases). The germline gives CDR1 SGHRS, CDR2 YFSETQ. The CDR3 runs 16 residues. Trimming removed 0 bases at V and 3 bases at J, with 14 bases between. The CDR3 DNA is TGCGCCAGCAGCTTGGAGGGGATTGAGGTAACAGATACGCAGTATTTT. Its protein is CASSLEGIEVTDTQYF.

The V and J genes are TRBV6-1 and TRBJ2-1, with TRBD2 identical over 9 bases. V lost 5 bases and J lost 12; bases outside the gene matches: 5. Germline V gene sequence: CDR1 MNHNS, CDR2 SASEGT. CDR3 length: 12 residues. The CDR3 nucleotides are TGTGCCAGCAGTCCTACTAGCGGGCGGCAGTTCTTC. This codes for CASSPTSGRQFF.

The rearrangement uses TRBV27 and TRBJ2-7; 8 positions agree with TRBD2. The germline gives CDR1 MNHEY, CDR2 SMNVEV (reference sequence). Losses at the gene ends were 2 bases for V and 4 bases for J; bases not matched to a gene: 10. The CDR3 covers 16 residues. The CDR3 DNA reads as TGTGCCAGCAGTTTAGGGGAGAGCGGGAGTCTTTACGAGCAGTACTTC. Translation gives CASSLGESGSLYEQYF.

V is TRBV14 and J is TRBJ1-1; a possible D gene is TRBD1 (5 bases). The germline V gene has CDR1 SGHDN and CDR2 FVKESK. The V and J ends lost 1 base and 11 bases respectively, with 14 bases between them. This CDR3 spans 13 amino acids. The CDR3 loop is CASSQVGRSGAFF. Here the CDR3 DNA reads TGTGCCAGCAGCCAAGTTGGGCGATCAGGGGCTTTCTTT.

The chain carries TRBV28 and TRBJ1-4; 8 positions agree with TRBD1. Losses at the gene ends were 1 base for V and 4 bases for J; bases not matched to a gene: 8. The CDR3 is 17 amino acids. Looked up from germline, CDR1 is MDHEN and CDR2 is SYDVKM. In DNA form, the CDR3 reads TGTGCCAGCAGTTTATCGGGACAGGTCGCGTTTAATGAAAAACTGTTTTTT. As protein: CASSLSGQVAFNEKLFF.

This rearrangement joins TRBV6-5 to TRBJ1-5; weak D call: TRBD1 (6 bases). The CDR3 loop spans 15 amino acids. The germline V gene encodes CDR1 MNHEY and CDR2 SVGAGI. V lost 5 bases and J lost 1, with 12 bases in between. In DNA form, the CDR3 reads TGTGCCAGCAGTCCAGGGGTGGGGAGCAATCAGCCCCAGCATTTT. It codes for CASSPGVGSNQPQHF.

The chain couples TRBV11-2 to TRBJ1-6, with TRBD1 matching 8 bases. The length of the CDR3 is 15 residues. CDR1 SGHAT and CDR2 FQNNGV come from the germline V gene. The V and J ends lost 5 bases and 9 bases, in that order; junction bases with no gene match: 9. CDR3 in amino acids: CASSQRTGSSSPLHF. CDR3 sequence (DNA): TGTGCCAGCAGCCAAAGGACAGGGAGTAGTTCACCCCTCCACTTT.

This rearrangement joins TRBV27 to TRBJ2-7; the match to TRBD2 covers 12 bases. Germline V lookup: CDR1 MNHEY, CDR2 SMNVEV (reference sequence). The V and J ends lost 5 bases and 3 bases, in that order; junction bases with no gene match: 5. This CDR3 spans 15 amino acids. The DNA of the CDR3 is TGTGCCAGCAGTCCCTCTAGCGGGAGGGGCTACGAGCAGTACTTC. Amino acids: CASSPSSGRGYEQYF.

The chain is built from TRBV5-4 and TRBJ1-6; 9 bases align to TRBD1. The CDR3 consists of 15 residues. Germline CDR1 and CDR2: SGHNT and YYREEE (reference sequence). V dropped 4 bases and J dropped 6; count of bases not matched to a gene: 5. CDR3: CASSPGTGSNSPLHF. DNA for the CDR3: TGTGCCAGCAGCCCCGGGACAGGGAGTAATTCACCCCTCCACTTT.

Remarks on this clone: This likely came from a read error, as a far larger clone is one base away. Other nucleotide sequences in the sample specify the same CDR3. The gene calls are TRBV5-6 and TRBJ1-5, with TRBD1 matching over 7 bases. This CDR3 contains 15 residues. Germline V CDR1 and CDR2: SGHDT, YYEEEE. This CDR3 reads CASSYRDRSNQPQHF. The CDR3 nucleotides read TGTGCCAGCAGCTACCGGGACAGAAGTAATCAGCCCCAGCACTTT.

This clone appeared once. The chain recombines TRBV28 with TRBJ1-4; D gene unclear. The CDR3 has 15 amino acids. Trimming pared 8 bases from V and 2 bases from J, leaving 15 bases between. Germline assignment: CDR1 MDHEN and CDR2 SYDVKM. The CDR3 coding sequence is TGTGCCAGCGCTCGGGGTATAGTCACTAATGAAAAACTGTTTTTT. Its protein product is CASARGIVTNEKLFF.

This sequence joins TRBV7-3 and TRBJ2-2; no reliable D call. V was clipped by 6 bases and J by 5 bases, with 7 bases between them. This CDR3 comprises 12 residues. From germline, CDR1 is SGHTA and CDR2 FQGTGA. CDR3 amino acids: CASSRRTGELFF. The CDR3 nucleotides are TGTGCCAGCAGTCGTCGGACCGGGGAGCTGTTTTTT.

This clone was recorded a few times. The chain carries TRBV2 and TRBJ1-2; D gene unclear. Trimming pared 2 bases from V and 7 bases from J, leaving 11 bases between. The length of the CDR3 is 13 residues. In germline, CDR1 is SNHLY, CDR2 FYNNEI. The CDR3 nucleotides are TGTGCCAGCAGTGAAAGACAACTTCCTGGCTACACCTTC. Its protein product is CASSERQLPGYTF.

This chain uses TRBV7-6 with TRBJ1-1; D not certain. The CDR3 covers 13 residues. Germline values: CDR1 SGHVS, CDR2 FNYEAQ. V was pared by 2 bases and J by 1 base, with 5 bases between. CDR3: CASSLRQNTEAFF. The CDR3 DNA sequence: TGTGCCAGCAGCTTACGACAGAACACTGAAGCTTTCTTT.

This chain connects TRBV19 to TRBJ2-1, with a weak D call TRBD2 (6 bases). The V gene lost 6 bases and the J gene lost 2 bases, with 11 bases spanning the gap. CDR3 length: 14 residues. CDR1 is LNHDA, CDR2 SQIVND, per germline (reference sequence). CDR3 nucleotides: TGTGCCAGTAGCATCGCGGGGCCCTACAATGAGCAGTTCTTC. It yields the protein CASSIAGPYNEQFF.

CDR3 sequence: CASSTLGEQYF. Written as DNA, the CDR3 is TGTGCCAGCAGCACCCTCGGCGAGCAGTACTTC. The chain couples TRBV21-1 to TRBJ2-7; the table's TRBD2 call for D was not verified on the DNA. TRBV21-1 is flagged as a pseudogene. CDR3 length: 11 residues.

The chain is built from TRBV15 and TRBJ1-5; D may be TRBD1 (6 bases). Germline CDR1 reads LNHNV; CDR2 reads YYDKDF (reference sequence). Trimming took 0 bases from V and 4 from J, leaving 13 bases between them. This CDR3 is built from 16 residues. In DNA, the CDR3 is TGTGCCACCAGCAGAGATCGGGCAGGGGCTAATCAGCCCCAGCATTTT. It is translated as CATSRDRAGANQPQHF.

J is TRBJ1-1 and V is TRBV19; D possibly corresponds to TRBD1 (6 bases). Germline V gives CDR1 LNHDA, CDR2 SQIVND (reference sequence). V was shortened by 7 bases and J by 0 bases, with 12 bases between the two germline ends. The CDR3 sequence is 14 residues long. The CDR3 sequence is CASTGGQMNTEAFF. The CDR3 region has the DNA TGTGCCAGTACCGGGGGGCAGATGAACACTGAAGCTTTCTTT. The whole variable domain, filled in from reference TRBV19 and TRBJ1-1, reads DGGITQSPKYLFRKEGQNVTLSCEQNLNHDAMYWYRQDPGQGLRLIYYSQIVNDFQKGDIAEGYSVSREKKESFPLTVTSAQKNPTAFYLCASTGGQMNTEAFFGQGTRLTVV.

The chain carries TRBV19 and TRBJ2-1; TRBD2 aligns across 12 bases. The germline V gene has CDR1 LNHDA and CDR2 SQIVND (reference sequence). V gave up 7 bases and J gave up 3 bases; unmatched junction bases: 13. CDR3 size: 18 residues. CDR3 in DNA: TGTGCCAGTAAGGAGGGAGGAGGACTAGCGGGGAGCTACAATGAGCAGTTCTTC. Residues: CASKEGGGLAGSYNEQFF.

This clone was recorded only once. The chain carries TRBV7-9 and TRBJ1-1; D uncertain. The CDR3 runs to 15 residues. Trimming removed 8 bases at V and 0 bases at J, with 16 bases between. CDR1 and CDR2 (germline): SEHNR, FQNEAQ (reference sequence). DNA for the CDR3: TGTGCCAGCGCCCCAGGCCCACCTATGAACACTGAAGCTTTCTTT. This sequence encodes CASAPGPPMNTEAFF.

As to this clone: Other DNA sequences in this sample translate to the same CDR3. The chain uses TRBV11-1 and TRBJ1-1, with D perhaps matching TRBD1 (6 bases). The CDR3 is 15 amino acids. Germline V lookup: CDR1 SGHAT, CDR2 FQDESV (reference sequence). Trimming took off 0 bases at V and 5 bases at J, with 13 bases between the two ends. CDR3 sequence (DNA): TGTGCCAGCAGCTTAGCACGGGGGGGCGAGACTGAAGCTTTCTTT. This encodes CASSLARGGETEAFF.